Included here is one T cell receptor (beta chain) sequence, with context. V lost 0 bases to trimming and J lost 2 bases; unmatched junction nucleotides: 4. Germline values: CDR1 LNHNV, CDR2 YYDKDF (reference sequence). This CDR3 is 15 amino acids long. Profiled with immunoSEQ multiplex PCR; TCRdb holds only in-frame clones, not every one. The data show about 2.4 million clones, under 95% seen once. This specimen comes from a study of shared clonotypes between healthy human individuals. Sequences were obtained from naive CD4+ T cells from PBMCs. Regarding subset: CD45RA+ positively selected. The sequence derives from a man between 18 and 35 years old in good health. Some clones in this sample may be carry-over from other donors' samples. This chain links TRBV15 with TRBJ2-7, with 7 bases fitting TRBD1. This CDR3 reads CATSREGQYPYEQYF. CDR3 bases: TGTGCCACCAGCAGAGAGGGACAGTACCCCTACGAGCAGTACTTC.